Below, one T cell receptor (beta chain) is given with its context. Its target is unknown. Sequenced unstimulated subsets in three donor pairs: CD4+ naive, CD4+ memory, CD8+ naive, CD8+ effector memory, CD8+ TEMRA. These data are taken from a study of siplizumab effects on memory and regulatory T cells. This CDR3 has 16 amino acids. V was pared by 0 bases and J by 0 bases, with 9 bases between. Germline CDR1 is MNHEY and CDR2 is SMNVEV (reference sequence). General observations from the study: The study found that siplizumab significantly reduced alloreactive sequences traceable to unstimulated CD4+ memory cells. Apparently key alloresponse contributors, naive T cells also seemed more diverse than memory cells.

Assays captured 9.8 x 10^4 or so TCR templates per sample. Profiling relied on immunoSEQ multiplex PCR, and the TCRdb table lists in-frame clones only, not all of them. The sample has some 41,000 clones, 70% to 90% seen once. The sequence was obtained from a human donor in good health. The source material was naive CD4+ T cells sorted from blood. This chain uses TRBV27 with TRBJ1-5; D uncertain. CDR3 amino acids: CASSLSGFNSNQPQHF. CDR3 nucleotide sequence: TGTGCCAGCAGTTTATCCGGGTTCAATAGCAATCAGCCCCAGCATTTT.